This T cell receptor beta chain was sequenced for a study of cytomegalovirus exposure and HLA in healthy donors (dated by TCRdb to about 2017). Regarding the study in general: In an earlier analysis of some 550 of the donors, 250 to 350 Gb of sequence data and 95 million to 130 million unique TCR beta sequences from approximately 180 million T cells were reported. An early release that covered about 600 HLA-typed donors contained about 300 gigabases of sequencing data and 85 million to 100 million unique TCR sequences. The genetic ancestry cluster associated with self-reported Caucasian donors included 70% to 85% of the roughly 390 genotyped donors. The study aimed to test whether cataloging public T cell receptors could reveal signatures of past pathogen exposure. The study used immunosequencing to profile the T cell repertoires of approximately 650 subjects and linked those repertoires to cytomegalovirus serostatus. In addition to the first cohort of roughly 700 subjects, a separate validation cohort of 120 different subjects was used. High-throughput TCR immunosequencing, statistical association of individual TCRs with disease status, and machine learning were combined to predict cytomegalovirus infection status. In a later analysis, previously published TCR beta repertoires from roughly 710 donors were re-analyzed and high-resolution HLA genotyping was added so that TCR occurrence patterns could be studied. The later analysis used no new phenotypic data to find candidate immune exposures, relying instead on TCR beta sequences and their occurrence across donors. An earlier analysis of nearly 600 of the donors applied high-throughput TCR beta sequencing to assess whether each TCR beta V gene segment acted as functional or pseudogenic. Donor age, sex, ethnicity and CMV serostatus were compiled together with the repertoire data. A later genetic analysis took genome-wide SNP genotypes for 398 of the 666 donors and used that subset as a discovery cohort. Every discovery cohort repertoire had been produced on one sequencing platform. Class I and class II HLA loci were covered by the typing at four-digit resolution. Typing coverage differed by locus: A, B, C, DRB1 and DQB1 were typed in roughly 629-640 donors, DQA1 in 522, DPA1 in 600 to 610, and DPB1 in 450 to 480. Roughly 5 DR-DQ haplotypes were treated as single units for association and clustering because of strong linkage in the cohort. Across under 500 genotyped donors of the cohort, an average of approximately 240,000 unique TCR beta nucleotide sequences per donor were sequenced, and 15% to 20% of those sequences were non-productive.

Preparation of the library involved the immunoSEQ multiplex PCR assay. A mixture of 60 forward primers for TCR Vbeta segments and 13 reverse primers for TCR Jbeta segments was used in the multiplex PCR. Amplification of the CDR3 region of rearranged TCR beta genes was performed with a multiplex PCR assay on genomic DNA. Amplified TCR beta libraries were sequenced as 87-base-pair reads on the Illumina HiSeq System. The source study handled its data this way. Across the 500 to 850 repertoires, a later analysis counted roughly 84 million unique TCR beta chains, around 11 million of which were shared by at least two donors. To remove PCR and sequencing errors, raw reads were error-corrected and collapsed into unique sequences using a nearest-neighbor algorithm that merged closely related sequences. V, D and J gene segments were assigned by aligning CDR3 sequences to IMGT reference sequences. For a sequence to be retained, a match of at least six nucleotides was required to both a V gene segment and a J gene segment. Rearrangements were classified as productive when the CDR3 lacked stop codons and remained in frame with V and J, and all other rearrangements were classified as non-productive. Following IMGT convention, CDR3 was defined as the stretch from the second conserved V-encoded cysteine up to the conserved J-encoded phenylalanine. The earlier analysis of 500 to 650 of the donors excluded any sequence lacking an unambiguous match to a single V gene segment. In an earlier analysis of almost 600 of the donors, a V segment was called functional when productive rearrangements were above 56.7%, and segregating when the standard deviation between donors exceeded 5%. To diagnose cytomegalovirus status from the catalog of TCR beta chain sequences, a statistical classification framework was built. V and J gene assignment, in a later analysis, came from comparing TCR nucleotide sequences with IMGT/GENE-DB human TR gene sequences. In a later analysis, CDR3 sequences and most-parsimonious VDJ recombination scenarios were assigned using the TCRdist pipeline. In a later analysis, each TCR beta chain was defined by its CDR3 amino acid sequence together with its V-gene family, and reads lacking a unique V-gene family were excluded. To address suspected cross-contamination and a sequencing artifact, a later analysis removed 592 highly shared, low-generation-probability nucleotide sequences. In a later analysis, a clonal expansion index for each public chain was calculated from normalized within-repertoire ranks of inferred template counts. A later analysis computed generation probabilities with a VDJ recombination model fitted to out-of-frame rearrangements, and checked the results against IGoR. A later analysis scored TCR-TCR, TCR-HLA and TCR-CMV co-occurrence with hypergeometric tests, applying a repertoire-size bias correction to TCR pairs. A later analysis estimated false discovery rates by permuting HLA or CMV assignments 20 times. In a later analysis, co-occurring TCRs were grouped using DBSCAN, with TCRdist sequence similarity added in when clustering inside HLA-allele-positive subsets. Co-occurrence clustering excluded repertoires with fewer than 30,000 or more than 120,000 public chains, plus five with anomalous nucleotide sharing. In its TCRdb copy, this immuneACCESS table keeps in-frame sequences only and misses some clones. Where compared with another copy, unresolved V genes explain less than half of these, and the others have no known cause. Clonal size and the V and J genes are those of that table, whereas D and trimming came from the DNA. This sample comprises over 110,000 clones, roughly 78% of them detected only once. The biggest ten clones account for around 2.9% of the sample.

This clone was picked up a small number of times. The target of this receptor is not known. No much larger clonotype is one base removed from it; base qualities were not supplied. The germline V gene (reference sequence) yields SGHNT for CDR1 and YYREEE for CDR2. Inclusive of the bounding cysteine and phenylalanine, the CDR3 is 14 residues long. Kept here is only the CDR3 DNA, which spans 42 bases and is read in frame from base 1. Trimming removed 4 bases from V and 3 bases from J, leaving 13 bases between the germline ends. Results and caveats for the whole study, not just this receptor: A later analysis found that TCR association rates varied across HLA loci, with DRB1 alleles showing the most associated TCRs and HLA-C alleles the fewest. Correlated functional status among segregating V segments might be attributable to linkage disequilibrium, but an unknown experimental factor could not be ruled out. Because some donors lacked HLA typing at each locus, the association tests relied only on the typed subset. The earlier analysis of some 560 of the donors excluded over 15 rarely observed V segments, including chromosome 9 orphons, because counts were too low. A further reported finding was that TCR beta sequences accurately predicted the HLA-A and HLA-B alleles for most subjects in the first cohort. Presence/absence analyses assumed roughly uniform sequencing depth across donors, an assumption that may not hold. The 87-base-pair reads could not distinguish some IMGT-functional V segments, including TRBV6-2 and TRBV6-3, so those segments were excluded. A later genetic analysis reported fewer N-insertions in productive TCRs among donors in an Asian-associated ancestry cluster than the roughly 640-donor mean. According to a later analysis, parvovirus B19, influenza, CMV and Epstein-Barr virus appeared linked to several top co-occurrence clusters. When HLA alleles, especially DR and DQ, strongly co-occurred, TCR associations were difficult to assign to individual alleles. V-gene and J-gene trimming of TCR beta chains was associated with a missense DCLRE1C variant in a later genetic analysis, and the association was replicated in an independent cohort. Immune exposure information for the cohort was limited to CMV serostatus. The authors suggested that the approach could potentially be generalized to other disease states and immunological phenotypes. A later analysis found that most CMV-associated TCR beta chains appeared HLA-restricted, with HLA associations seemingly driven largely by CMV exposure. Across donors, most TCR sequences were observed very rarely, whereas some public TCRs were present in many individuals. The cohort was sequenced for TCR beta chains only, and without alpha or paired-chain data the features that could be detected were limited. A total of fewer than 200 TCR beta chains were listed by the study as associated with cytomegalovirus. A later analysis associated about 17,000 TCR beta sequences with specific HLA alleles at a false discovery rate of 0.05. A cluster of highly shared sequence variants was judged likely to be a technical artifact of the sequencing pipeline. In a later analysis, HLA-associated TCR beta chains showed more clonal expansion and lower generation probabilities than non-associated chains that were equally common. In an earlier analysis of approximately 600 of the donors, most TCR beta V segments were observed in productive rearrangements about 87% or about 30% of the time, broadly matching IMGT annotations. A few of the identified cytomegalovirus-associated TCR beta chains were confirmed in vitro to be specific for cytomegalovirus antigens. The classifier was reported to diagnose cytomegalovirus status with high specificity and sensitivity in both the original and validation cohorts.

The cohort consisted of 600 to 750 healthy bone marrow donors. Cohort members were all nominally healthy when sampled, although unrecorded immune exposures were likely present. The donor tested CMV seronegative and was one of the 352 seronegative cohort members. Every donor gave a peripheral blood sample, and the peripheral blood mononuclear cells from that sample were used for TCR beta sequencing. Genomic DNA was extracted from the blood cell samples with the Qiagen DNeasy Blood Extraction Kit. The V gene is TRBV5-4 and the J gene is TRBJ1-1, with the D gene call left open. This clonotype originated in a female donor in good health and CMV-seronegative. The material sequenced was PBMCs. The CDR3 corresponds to CASSRVPVDTEAFF. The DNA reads TGTGCCAGCAGCCGGGTACCGGTGGACACTGAAGCTTTCTTT.